The 26 T cell receptor beta chains below all came from one sample that was sequenced in a study of cytomegalovirus exposure and HLA in healthy donors. Amplification used 60 Vbeta primers and 13 Jbeta primers. Data came from immunoSEQ multiplex PCR; TCRdb stores just in-frame clones and leaves some out. The repertoire holds about 140,000 clones, roughly 77% seen once, with about 3% in the top ten. Sequencing was done on a sample of PBMCs. The source is a man in his forties in good health and CMV-seronegative.

V and J are TRBV2 and TRBJ2-1; D remains ambiguous. This CDR3 has 15 amino acids. V was cut by 4 bases and J by 0 bases, with 10 bases left in between. CDR1 and CDR2 (germline): SNHLY, FYNNEI. The CDR3 bases are TGTGCCAGCAGTGCGGGTGCACGCTCCTACAATGAGCAGTTCTTC. It specifies CASSAGARSYNEQFF.

This clone was seen a single time. The chain has TRBV5-1 and TRBJ2-5; TRBD2 agrees at 8 bases. This CDR3 region has 13 residues. Germline trimming cut 1 base from V and 5 bases from J; bases unmatched to any gene: 1. Germline V lookup: CDR1 SGHRS, CDR2 YFSETQ. CDR3: CASSLSGGETQYF. CDR3 sequence (DNA): TGCGCCAGCAGCTTGTCGGGAGGGGAGACCCAGTACTTC.

Only a few counts were recorded for this clone. V gene TRBV30 combines with J gene TRBJ2-5; TRBD1 matches at 9 bases. J gave up 4 bases and V 2 bases, and 8 bases lay outside the gene matches. The CDR3 runs 15 residues. Germline CDR1 and CDR2: GTSNPN and SVGIG (reference sequence). The CDR3 reads CAWSTRTGVGETQYF. CDR3 DNA: TGTGCCTGGAGTACTAGGACAGGGGTCGGAGAGACCCAGTACTTC.

The genes are TRBV18 and TRBJ1-4; D ambiguous. The germline gives CDR1 KGHSH, CDR2 LQKENI. This CDR3 region has 16 residues. V lost 2 bases and J lost 0, with 10 bases in between. The CDR3 nucleotides read TGTGCCAGCTCACCAAGGCTGACTGCAACTAATGAAAAACTGTTTTTT. Amino acids: CASSPRLTATNEKLFF.

J is TRBJ1-5 and V is TRBV6-6; possibly TRBD1 for D (6 bases). Trimming cost V 2 bases and J 5 bases, with 16 bases left between them. This CDR3 contains 16 residues. The germline gives CDR1 MNHNY, CDR2 SVGAGI (reference sequence). This chain's CDR3 is CASSYHNHRAHQPQHF. In DNA, the CDR3 is TGTGCCAGCAGTTACCACAACCACAGGGCTCATCAGCCCCAGCATTTT.

This sequence joins TRBV6-5 and TRBJ2-2; 8 bases align to TRBD1. The CDR3 loop spans 15 amino acids. CDR1 is MNHEY, CDR2 SVGAGI, per germline. Losses at the gene ends were 6 bases for V and 0 bases for J; bases not matched to a gene: 3. CDR3: CASRIQGANTGELFF. The CDR3, as DNA: TGTGCCAGCAGGATACAGGGGGCGAACACCGGGGAGCTGTTTTTT.

The chain links TRBV9 to TRBJ1-4; D is perhaps TRBD1 (5 bases). Looked up from germline, CDR1 is SGDLS and CDR2 is YYNGEE. Trimming pared 0 bases from V and 8 bases from J, leaving 14 bases between. The CDR3 spans 15 residues. CDR3 in amino acids: CASSVGREVGEKLFF. The CDR3, as DNA: TGTGCCAGCAGCGTAGGCAGGGAAGTGGGAGAAAAACTGTTTTTT.

The table lists this clone with a count of one. The genes are TRBV10-3 and TRBJ2-7; possible D gene TRBD1, 5 bases. Trimming took 3 bases from V and 0 from J, leaving 9 bases between them. Germline CDR1 and CDR2: ENHRY and SYGVKD. CDR3 length: 14 residues. CDR3 in amino acids: CAISEQVLSYEQYF. CDR3 in DNA: TGTGCCATCAGTGAACAGGTTCTCTCCTACGAGCAGTACTTC.

The chain recombines TRBV27 with TRBJ1-1; possible D gene TRBD1, 6 bases. There are 14 residues in the CDR3. Germline values: CDR1 MNHEY, CDR2 SMNVEV (reference sequence). Trimming left V 7 bases short and J 1 base short, with 13 bases between. The CDR3 nucleotides read TGTGCCAGCATGGACAGTGTATCGAACACTGAAGCTTTCTTT. It is translated as CASMDSVSNTEAFF.

This clone has only a few counts. V is TRBV7-6 and J is TRBJ2-7; 7 bases are a match to TRBD1. Germline V gene data show CDR1 as SGHVS and CDR2 as FNYEAQ. CDR3 length equals 15 residues. The V and J ends lost 1 base and 4 bases, in that order; junction bases with no gene match: 7. The CDR3 protein is CASSLVEQGMYEQYF. CDR3 sequence (DNA): TGTGCCAGCAGCTTAGTGGAACAGGGGATGTACGAGCAGTACTTC.

The chain is built from TRBV29-1 and TRBJ2-3; possibly TRBD1 for D (5 bases). CDR1 SQVTM and CDR2 ANQGSEA come from the germline V gene. The V end lost 1 base, the J end lost 0 bases, and 11 bases lay between the germline ends. This CDR3 has 15 amino acids. CDR3: CSVEVGPGSTDTQYF. DNA of the CDR3: TGCAGCGTTGAAGTAGGACCAGGGAGCACAGATACGCAGTATTTT.

J is TRBJ1-3 and V is TRBV28; D is undetermined. Trimming removed 7 bases at V and 2 bases at J, with 12 bases between. This CDR3 spans 14 amino acids. Per the germline V gene, CDR1 is MDHEN and CDR2 is SYDVKM. Here the CDR3 DNA reads TGTGCCAGCACAACTCTGAGTCCTGGAAACACCATATATTTT. Protein product: CASTTLSPGNTIYF.

Turning to this clone: The junction departs from the called germline gene at one end, perhaps through a read error. This rearrangement joins TRBV28 to TRBJ1-1; 8 positions agree with TRBD1. The CDR3 is 14 residues long. In germline, CDR1 is MDHEN, CDR2 SYDVKM. In DNA, the CDR3 is TGTGCCAGCAGTTTATTGAGGCAGGGGGCTTATTTTCCATTT. Its translation: CASSLLRQGAYFPF.

The CDR3 sequence is CASTPTSGGPNEQFF. Written as DNA, the CDR3 is TGTGCCAGCACCCCGACTAGCGGGGGGCCCAATGAGCAGTTCTTC. V usage is TRBV27 and J usage is TRBJ2-1; 13 bases are a match to TRBD2. CDR3 length: 15 residues. Germline CDR1 is MNHEY and CDR2 is SMNVEV (reference sequence). V shed 7 bases, J shed 6 bases, and the junction held 6 bases outside the gene matches.

The chain carries TRBV5-5 and TRBJ1-4, with D tentatively TRBD1 (5 bases). V dropped 5 bases and J dropped 7 bases, with 15 bases sitting between them. The CDR3 extends over 14 amino acids. CDR1 is SGHKS and CDR2 is YYEKEE in the germline V gene (reference sequence). CDR3 protein: CASRQGTQGEKLFF. In DNA, the CDR3 is TGTGCCAGCAGGCAAGGGACTCAAGGTGAAAAACTGTTTTTT.

This clone was counted only a few times. The chain has TRBV30 and TRBJ1-1; possibly TRBD1 for D (6 bases). Germline lookup yields CDR1 GTSNPN and CDR2 SVGIG (reference sequence). Trimming removed 0 bases at V and 0 bases at J, with 14 bases between. CDR3 length: 16 residues. The CDR3 sequence is CAWSVRQVLMNTEAFF. The CDR3 DNA reads TGTGCCTGGAGTGTTAGACAGGTACTCATGAACACTGAAGCTTTCTTT.

The gene calls are TRBV6-1 and TRBJ2-1; 9 bases map to TRBD1. The CDR3 totals 15 residues. J lost 6 bases, V lost 1 base, and 4 bases had no gene match. The V gene's germline CDR1 is MNHNS and CDR2 SASEGT. CDR3 nucleotides: TGTGCCAGCAGTGAAGGGACAGGGGACGGCAATGAGCAGTTCTTC. It is translated as CASSEGTGDGNEQFF.

On this clone itself: Mismatch with germline at one junction end may stem from a read error. This chain joins TRBV2 and TRBJ1-2, with a tentative D call TRBD1 (5 bases). Per the germline V gene, CDR1 is SNHLY and CDR2 is FYNNEI. CDR3 length equals 13 residues. CDR3 sequence (DNA): TGTGCCGGCAGTGAAGAACAGGAGGGTGGCTACACCTTC. It translates to CAGSEEQEGGYTF.

The chain couples TRBV11-2 to TRBJ1-1; 7 positions match TRBD1. The ends lost 5 bases at V and 3 bases at J; junction bases unmatched: 15. The CDR3 spans 17 residues. The V gene's germline CDR1 is SGHAT and CDR2 FQNNGV. The CDR3 DNA is TGTGCCAGCAGCCGTCTTGGACAGGCGCTTGAGGACACTGAAGCTTTCTTT. Amino acid sequence: CASSRLGQALEDTEAFF.

This rearrangement joins TRBV10-3 to TRBJ2-5, with a possible D match to TRBD1 (6 bases). V was trimmed by 9 bases and J by 5 bases, leaving 16 bases between them. This CDR3 has 13 residues. The germline V gene encodes CDR1 ENHRY and CDR2 SYGVKD. The chain's CDR3 is CAIRGDRRETQYF. The CDR3 DNA reads TGTGCCATTCGAGGAGACAGGCGTGAGACCCAGTACTTC.

This clone was picked up a small number of times. CDR3 sequence: CASSASAGGQETQYF. The CDR3 nucleotides are TGTGCCAGCAGCGCATCGGCGGGGGGGCAAGAGACCCAGTACTTC. This chain connects TRBV6-1 to TRBJ2-5; 9 bases line up with TRBD2. Germline V lookup: CDR1 MNHNS, CDR2 SASEGT. V lost 6 bases to trimming and J lost 2 bases; unmatched junction nucleotides: 7. The CDR3 sequence is 15 residues long.

J is TRBJ2-2 and V is TRBV5-1, with 10 positions matching TRBD1. Unmatched junction bases numbered 8, after V lost 4 bases and J lost 5 bases. Germline CDR1 and CDR2: SGHRS and YFSETQ. The CDR3 runs to 16 residues. The CDR3 bases are TGCGCCAGCAGCGAAGACAGGGGGCGCGAAACCGGGGAGCTGTTTTTT. Amino acids: CASSEDRGRETGELFF. Based on the CDR3 plus reference TRBV5-1 and TRBJ2-2, the full variable domain is KAGVTQTPRYLIKTRGQQVTLSCSPISGHRSVSWYQQTPGQGLQFLFEYFSETQRNKGNFPGRFSGRQFSNSRSEMNVSTLELGDSALYLCASSEDRGRETGELFFGEGSRLTVL.

This clone has just a few counts. This chain joins TRBV4-1 and TRBJ1-2; 10 bases fit TRBD1. V lost 5 bases, J lost 2 bases, and 8 bases stayed unmatched. The CDR3 runs 16 residues. Germline-derived CDR1 and CDR2 are MGHRA and YSYEKL. The CDR3 coding sequence is TGCGCCAGCAGCAGAGCGACAGGGGGCTCGAACTATGGCTACACCTTC. It is translated as CASSRATGGSNYGYTF.

The V and J genes are TRBV5-1 and TRBJ1-1; D perhaps matches TRBD1 (6 bases). The V and J ends lost 2 bases and 0 bases respectively, with 11 bases between them. Germline loops: CDR1 SGHRS, CDR2 YFSETQ. The CDR3 is 15 residues long. For the CDR3, the DNA is TGCGCCAGCAGCTTCGACGGACAGCTGAACACTGAAGCTTTCTTT. Protein product: CASSFDGQLNTEAFF.

The rearrangement links TRBV4-2 to TRBJ2-7; 12 bases are shared with TRBD2. J gave up 7 bases and V 3 bases, and 13 bases lay outside the gene matches. This CDR3 is 17 amino acids long. CDR1 and CDR2 from the germline V gene are LGHNA and YNFKEQ. The CDR3 loop is CASSHPSTSGGLGEQYF. CDR3 nucleotide sequence: TGTGCCAGCAGCCACCCCTCGACTAGCGGGGGTCTCGGGGAGCAGTACTTC.

For the CDR3, the DNA is TGCAGCGTTGAAGAGACAGGGGTCTATGGCTACACCTTC. This encodes CSVEETGVYGYTF. This rearrangement joins TRBV29-1 to TRBJ1-2; 8 bases agree with TRBD1. V lost 0 bases, J lost 4 bases, and 1 base stayed unmatched. The CDR3 extends over 13 amino acids. CDR1 is SQVTM and CDR2 is ANQGSEA in the germline V gene.